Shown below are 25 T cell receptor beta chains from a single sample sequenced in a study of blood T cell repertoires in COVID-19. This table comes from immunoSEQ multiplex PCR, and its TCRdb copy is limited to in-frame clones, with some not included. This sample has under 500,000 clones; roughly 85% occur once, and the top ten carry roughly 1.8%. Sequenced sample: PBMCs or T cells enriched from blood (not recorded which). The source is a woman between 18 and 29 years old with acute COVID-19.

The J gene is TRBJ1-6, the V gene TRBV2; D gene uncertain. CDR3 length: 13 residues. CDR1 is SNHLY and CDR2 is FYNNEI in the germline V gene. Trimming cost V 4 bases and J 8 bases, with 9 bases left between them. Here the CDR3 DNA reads TGTGCCAGCAGTGGGCAGGAGGATTCACCCCTCCACTTT. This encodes CASSGQEDSPLHF.

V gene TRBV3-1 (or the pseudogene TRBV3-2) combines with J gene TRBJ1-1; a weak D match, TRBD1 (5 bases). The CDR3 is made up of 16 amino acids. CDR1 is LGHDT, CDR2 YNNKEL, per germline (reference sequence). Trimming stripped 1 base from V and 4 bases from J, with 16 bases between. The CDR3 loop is CASSQGGRGGSTEAFF. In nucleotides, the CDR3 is TGTGCCAGCAGCCAAGGAGGGAGGGGTGGTAGCACTGAAGCTTTCTTT.

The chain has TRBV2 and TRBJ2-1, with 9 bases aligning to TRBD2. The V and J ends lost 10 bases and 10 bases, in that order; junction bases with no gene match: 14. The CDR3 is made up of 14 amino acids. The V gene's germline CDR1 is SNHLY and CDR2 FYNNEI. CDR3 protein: CATSRLASGNEQFF. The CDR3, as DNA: TGTGCCACGTCTCGGTTGGCTAGCGGGAACGAGCAGTTCTTC.

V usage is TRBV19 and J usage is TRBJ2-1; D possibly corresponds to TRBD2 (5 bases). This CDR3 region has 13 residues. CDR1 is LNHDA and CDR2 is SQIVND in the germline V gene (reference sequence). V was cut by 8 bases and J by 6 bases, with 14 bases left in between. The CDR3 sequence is CASFSFGVNEQFF. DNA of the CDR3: TGTGCCAGTTTTTCCTTCGGGGTCAATGAGCAGTTCTTC.

The CDR3 here is CASSQSSRPSSYNEQFF. The CDR3 bases are TGCGCCAGCAGTCAATCATCCCGGCCTAGCTCCTACAATGAGCAGTTCTTC. J is TRBJ2-1 and V is TRBV23-1; D remains unclear. TRBV23-1 is an ORF for which the function is uncertain. CDR3 size: 17 residues. Trimming took 0 bases from V and 0 from J, leaving 12 bases between them.

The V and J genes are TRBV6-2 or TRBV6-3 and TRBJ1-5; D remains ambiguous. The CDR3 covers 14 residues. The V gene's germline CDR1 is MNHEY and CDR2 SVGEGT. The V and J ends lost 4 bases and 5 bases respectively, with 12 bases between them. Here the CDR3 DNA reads TGTGCCAGCAGTTCCCGACTGACTTATCAGCCCCAGCATTTT. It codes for CASSSRLTYQPQHF.

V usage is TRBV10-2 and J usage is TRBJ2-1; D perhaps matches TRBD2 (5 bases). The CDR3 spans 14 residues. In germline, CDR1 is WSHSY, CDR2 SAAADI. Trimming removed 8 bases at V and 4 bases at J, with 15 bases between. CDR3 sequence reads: CASGSTRGYNEQFF. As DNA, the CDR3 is TGCGCCAGCGGCTCTACTCGGGGTTACAATGAGCAGTTCTTC.

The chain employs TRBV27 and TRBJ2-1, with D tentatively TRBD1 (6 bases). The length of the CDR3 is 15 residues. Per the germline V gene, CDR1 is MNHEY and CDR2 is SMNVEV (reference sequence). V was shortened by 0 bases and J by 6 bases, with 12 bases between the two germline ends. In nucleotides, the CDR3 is TGTGCCAGCAGTTTATCAGTGGGGGCGGGCAATGAGCAGTTCTTC. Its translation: CASSLSVGAGNEQFF.

CDR3 nucleotide sequence: TGTGCCAGCTCACCATCTAGCGGGAGTAGAGAGCAGTACTTC. It is translated as CASSPSSGSREQYF. The J gene is TRBJ2-7, the V gene TRBV18, with 10 bases that match TRBD2. Trimming took 2 bases from V and 7 from J; bases not matched to a gene: 5. The CDR3 extends over 14 amino acids. Germline V CDR1 and CDR2: KGHSH, LQKENI.

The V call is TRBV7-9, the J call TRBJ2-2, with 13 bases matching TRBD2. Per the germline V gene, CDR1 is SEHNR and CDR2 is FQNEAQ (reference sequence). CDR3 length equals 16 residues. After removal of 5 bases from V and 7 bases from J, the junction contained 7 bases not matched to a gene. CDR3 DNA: TGTGCCAGCAGCGGGACTAGCGGGATCAGCCACGGGGAGCTGTTTTTT. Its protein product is CASSGTSGISHGELFF.

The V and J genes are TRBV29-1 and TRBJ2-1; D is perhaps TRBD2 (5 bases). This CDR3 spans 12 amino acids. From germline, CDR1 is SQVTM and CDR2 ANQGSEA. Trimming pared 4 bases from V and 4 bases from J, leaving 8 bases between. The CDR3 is CSVAPGYNEQFF. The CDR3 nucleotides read TGCAGCGTTGCCCCGGGGTACAATGAGCAGTTCTTC.

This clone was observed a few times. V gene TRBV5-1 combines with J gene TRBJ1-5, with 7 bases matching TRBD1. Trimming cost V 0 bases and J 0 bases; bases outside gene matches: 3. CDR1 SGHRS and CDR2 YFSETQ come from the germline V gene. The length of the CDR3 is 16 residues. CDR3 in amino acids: CASSLGDSNSNQPQHF. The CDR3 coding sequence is TGCGCCAGCAGCTTGGGGGACAGTAATAGCAATCAGCCCCAGCATTTT.

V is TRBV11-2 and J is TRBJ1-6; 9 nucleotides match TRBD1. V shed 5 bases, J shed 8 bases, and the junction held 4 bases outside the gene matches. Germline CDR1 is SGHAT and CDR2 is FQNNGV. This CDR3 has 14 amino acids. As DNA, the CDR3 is TGTGCCAGCAGCCGGGACAGGGTCCATTCACCCCTCCACTTT. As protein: CASSRDRVHSPLHF.

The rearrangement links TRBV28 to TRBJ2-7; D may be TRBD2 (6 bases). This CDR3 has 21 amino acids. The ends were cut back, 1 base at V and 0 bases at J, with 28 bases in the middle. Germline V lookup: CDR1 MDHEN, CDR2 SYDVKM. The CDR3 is CASSLLTPIGVAGRSSYEQYF. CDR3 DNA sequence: TGTGCCAGCAGTTTATTGACTCCGATAGGCGTGGCGGGAAGGAGCTCCTACGAGCAGTACTTC.

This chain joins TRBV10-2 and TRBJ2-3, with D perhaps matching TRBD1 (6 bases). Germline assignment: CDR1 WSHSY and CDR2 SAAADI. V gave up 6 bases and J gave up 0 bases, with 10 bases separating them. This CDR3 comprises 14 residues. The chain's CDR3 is CASRETGSTDTQYF. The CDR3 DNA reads TGCGCCAGCAGGGAGACAGGAAGCACAGATACGCAGTATTTT.

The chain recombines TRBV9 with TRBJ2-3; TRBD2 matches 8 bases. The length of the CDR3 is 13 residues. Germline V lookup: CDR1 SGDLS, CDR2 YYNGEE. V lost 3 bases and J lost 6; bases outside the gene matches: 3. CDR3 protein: CASSAGGADTQYF. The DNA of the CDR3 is TGTGCCAGCAGCGCCGGGGGGGCGGATACGCAGTATTTT.

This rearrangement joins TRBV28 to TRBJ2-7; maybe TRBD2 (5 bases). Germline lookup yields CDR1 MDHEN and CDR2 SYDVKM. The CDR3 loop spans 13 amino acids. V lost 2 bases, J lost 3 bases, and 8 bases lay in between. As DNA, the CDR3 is TGTGCCAGCAGTTTAACTAGTTTCTACGAGCAGTACTTC. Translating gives CASSLTSFYEQYF. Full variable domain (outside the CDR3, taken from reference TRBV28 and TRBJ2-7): DVKVTQSSRYLVKRTGEKVFLECVQDMDHENMFWYRQDPGLGLRLIYFSYDVKMKEKGDIPEGYSVSREKKERFSLILESASTNQTSMYLCASSLTSFYEQYFGPGTRLTVT.

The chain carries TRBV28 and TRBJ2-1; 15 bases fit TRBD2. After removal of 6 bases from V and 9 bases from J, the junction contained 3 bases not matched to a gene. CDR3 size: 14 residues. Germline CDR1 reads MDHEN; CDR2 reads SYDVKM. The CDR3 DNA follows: TGTGCCAGCAGCCGGACTAGCGGGAGGGTTGAGCAGTTCTTC. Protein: CASSRTSGRVEQFF.

CDR3 sequence (DNA): TGTGCCAGCAGCAAGGCCGGGACTAGTAATGAGCAGTTCTTC. Residues: CASSKAGTSNEQFF. This chain uses TRBV7-9 with TRBJ2-1; TRBD2 matches 8 bases. V was pared by 5 bases and J by 7 bases, with 7 bases of the junction left unmatched. CDR3 size: 14 residues. Germline lookup yields CDR1 SEHNR and CDR2 FQNEAQ (reference sequence).

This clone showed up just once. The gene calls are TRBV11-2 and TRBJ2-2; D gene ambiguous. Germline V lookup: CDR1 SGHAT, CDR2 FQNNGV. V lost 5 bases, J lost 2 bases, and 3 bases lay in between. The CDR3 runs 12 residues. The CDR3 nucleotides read TGTGCCAGCAGCCAAAACACCGGGGAGCTGTTTTTT. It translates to CASSQNTGELFF.

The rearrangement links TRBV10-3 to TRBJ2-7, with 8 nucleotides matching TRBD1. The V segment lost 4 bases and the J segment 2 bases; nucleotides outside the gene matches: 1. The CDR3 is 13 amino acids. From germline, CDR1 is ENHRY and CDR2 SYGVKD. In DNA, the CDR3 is TGTGCCATCAGTGCGGGACAGGCCTACGAGCAGTACTTC. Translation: CAISAGQAYEQYF.

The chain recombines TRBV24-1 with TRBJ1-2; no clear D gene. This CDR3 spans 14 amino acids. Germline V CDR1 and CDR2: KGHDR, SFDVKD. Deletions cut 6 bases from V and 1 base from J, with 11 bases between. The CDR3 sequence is CATSPPGLNYGYTF. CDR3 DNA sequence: TGTGCCACCAGTCCTCCGGGTCTTAACTATGGCTACACCTTC.

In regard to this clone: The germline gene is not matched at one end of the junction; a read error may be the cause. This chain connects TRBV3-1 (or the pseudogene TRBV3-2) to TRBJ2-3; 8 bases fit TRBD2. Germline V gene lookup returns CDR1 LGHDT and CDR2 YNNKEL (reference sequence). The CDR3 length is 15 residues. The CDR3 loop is CASSQGDRGGGRIRF. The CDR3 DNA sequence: TGTGCCAGCAGCCAAGGGGATCGCGGGGGCGGGAGGATAAGGTTT.

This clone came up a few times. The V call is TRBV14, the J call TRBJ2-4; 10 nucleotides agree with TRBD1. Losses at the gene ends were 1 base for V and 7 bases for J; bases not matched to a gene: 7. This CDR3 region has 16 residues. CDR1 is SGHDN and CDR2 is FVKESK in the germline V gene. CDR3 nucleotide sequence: TGTGCCAGCAGCCAAGGGGACAGGGGAGTAAAGAACATTCAGTACTTC. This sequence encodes CASSQGDRGVKNIQYF.

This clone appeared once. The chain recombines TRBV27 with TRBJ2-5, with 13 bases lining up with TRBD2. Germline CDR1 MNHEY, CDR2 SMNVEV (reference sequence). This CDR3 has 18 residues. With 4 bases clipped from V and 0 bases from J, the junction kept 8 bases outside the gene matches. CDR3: CASSWGTSGTLYQETQYF. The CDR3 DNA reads TGTGCCAGCAGTTGGGGGACTAGCGGGACACTGTACCAAGAGACCCAGTACTTC.